This T cell receptor beta chain was sequenced in a study of shared clonotypes between healthy human individuals. The CDR3 has 13 residues. The germline V gene has CDR1 KGHSH and CDR2 LQKENI. The trim removed 6 bases at V and 9 bases at J, leaving 3 bases unmatched. Sequenced by immunoSEQ multiplex PCR; TCRdb stores in-frame clones only, minus some. In the table there are millions of clones, around 90% of which are singletons. Free of recent acute infections or vaccinations, the donors were healthy HIV-negative adults. The genes are TRBV18 and TRBJ2-1, with 12 bases matching TRBD1. Sequencing was carried out using naive CD4+ T cells sorted from blood. Subset reported: CD45RA+ positively selected. The source of this sequence is a man aged 18 to 29 in good health. The CDR3 DNA reads as TGTGCCAGCTCGCGGGACAGGGGGCTTGAGCAGTTCTTC. This sequence encodes CASSRDRGLEQFF.